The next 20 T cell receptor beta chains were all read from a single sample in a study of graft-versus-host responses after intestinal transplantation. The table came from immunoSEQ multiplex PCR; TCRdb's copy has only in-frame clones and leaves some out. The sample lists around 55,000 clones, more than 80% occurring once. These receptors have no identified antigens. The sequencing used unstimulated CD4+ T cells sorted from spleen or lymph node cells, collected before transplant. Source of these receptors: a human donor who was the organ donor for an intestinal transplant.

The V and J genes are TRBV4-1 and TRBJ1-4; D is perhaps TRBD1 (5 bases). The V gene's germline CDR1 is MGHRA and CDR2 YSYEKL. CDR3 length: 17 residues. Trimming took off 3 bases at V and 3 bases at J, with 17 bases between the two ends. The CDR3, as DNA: TGCGCCAGCAGCCATGTTACCGCGGGGGTCGCTAATGAAAAACTGTTTTTT. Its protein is CASSHVTAGVANEKLFF.

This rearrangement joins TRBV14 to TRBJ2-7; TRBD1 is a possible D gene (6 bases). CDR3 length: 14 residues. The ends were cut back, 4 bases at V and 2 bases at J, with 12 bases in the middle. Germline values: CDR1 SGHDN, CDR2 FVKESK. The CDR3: CASSPGQLTYEQYF. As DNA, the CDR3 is TGTGCCAGCAGCCCCGGACAGCTTACCTACGAGCAGTACTTC.

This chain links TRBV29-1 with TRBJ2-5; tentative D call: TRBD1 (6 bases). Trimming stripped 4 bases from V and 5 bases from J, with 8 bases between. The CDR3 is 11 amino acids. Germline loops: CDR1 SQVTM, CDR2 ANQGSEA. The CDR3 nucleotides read TGCAGCGTTGGGACAGCGGAGACCCAGTACTTC. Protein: CSVGTAETQYF.

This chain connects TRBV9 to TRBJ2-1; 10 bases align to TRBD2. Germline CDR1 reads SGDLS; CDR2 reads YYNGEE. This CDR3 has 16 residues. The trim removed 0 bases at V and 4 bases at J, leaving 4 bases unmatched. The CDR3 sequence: CASSVALAGAYNEQFF. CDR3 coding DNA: TGTGCCAGCAGCGTAGCGCTAGCGGGAGCTTACAATGAGCAGTTCTTC.

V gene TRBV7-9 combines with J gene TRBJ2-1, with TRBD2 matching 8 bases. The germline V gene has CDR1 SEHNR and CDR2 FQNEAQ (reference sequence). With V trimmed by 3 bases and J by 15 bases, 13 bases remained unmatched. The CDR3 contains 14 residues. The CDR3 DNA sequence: TGTGCCAGCAGCTTTCTGGGACTAGAGGGCCCTCTGTTCTTC. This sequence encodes CASSFLGLEGPLFF.

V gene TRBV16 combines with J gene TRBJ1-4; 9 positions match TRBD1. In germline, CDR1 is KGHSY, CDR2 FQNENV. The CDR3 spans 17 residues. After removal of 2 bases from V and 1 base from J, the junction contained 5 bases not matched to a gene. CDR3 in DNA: TGTGCCAGCAGCCAAAAGGACAGGGGCCTAACTAATGAAAAACTGTTTTTT. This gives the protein CASSQKDRGLTNEKLFF. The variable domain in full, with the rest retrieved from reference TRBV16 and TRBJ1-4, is GEEVAQTPKHLVRGEGQKAKLYCAPIKGHSYVFWYQQVLKNEFKFLISFQNENVFDETGMPKERFSAKCLPNSPCSLEIQATKLEDSAVYFCASSQKDRGLTNEKLFFGSGTQLSVL.

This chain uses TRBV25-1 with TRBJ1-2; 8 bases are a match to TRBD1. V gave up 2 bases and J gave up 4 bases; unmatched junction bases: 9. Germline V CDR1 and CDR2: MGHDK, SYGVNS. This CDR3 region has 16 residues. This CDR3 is CASSEGPPGQGYGYTF. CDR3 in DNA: TGTGCCAGCAGTGAAGGGCCCCCCGGACAGGGCTATGGCTACACCTTC.

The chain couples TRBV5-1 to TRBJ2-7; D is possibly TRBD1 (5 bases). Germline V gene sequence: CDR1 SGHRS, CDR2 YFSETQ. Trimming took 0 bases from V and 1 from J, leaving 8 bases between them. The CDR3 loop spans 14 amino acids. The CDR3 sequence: CASSLDQGSYEQYF. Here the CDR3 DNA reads TGCGCCAGCAGCTTGGATCAGGGATCCTACGAGCAGTACTTC.

The CDR3: CASSRPLRDTSYEQYF. For the CDR3, the DNA is TGTGCCAGCAGCCGCCCGCTGAGGGACACCTCCTACGAGCAGTACTTC. The chain links TRBV6-6 to TRBJ2-7, with D possibly matching TRBD1 (6 bases). The CDR3 spans 16 residues. V lost 6 bases, J lost 0 bases, and 18 bases lay in between. Per germline, CDR1 MNHNY and CDR2 SVGAGI (reference sequence).

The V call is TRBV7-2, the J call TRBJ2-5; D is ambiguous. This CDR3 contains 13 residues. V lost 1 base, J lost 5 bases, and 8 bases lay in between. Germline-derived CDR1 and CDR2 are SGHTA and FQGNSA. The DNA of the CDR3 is TGTGCCAGCAGCTTAGTTCCGCGGGAGACCCAGTACTTC. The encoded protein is CASSLVPRETQYF.

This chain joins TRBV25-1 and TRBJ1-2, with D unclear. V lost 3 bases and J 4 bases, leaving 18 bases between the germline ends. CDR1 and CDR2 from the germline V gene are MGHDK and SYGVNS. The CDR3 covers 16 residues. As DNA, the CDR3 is TGTGCCAGCAGTGACCCCTCCGGGGAGGTTAGCTATGGCTACACCTTC. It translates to CASSDPSGEVSYGYTF.

The CDR3 sequence is CASSPRETQYF. The CDR3 nucleotides are TGTGCCAGCAGCCCGCGAGAGACCCAGTACTTC. The V and J genes are TRBV7-2 and TRBJ2-5; D is unclear. Trimming took off 5 bases at V and 4 bases at J, with 5 bases between the two ends. Germline V lookup: CDR1 SGHTA, CDR2 FQGNSA. The CDR3 is made up of 11 amino acids.

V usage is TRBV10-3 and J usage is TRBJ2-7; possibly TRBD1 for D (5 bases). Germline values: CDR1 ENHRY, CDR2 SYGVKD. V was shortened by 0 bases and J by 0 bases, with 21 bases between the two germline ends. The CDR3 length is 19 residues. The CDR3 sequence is CAISESFANKQDTSYEQYF. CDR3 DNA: TGTGCCATCAGTGAGTCGTTTGCAAACAAACAGGACACCTCCTACGAGCAGTACTTC.

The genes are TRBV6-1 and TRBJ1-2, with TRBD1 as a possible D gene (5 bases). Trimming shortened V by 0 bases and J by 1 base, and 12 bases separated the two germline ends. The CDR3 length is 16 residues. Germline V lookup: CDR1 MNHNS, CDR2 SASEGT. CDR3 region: CASSEARQQLNYGYTF. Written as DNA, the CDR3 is TGTGCCAGCAGTGAAGCGCGACAGCAACTTAACTATGGCTACACCTTC.

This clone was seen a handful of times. CDR3 DNA sequence: TGTGCCAGCAGTGTTGGTAGGTGGACAGCCTATAGCAATCAGCCCCAGCATTTT. This gives the protein CASSVGRWTAYSNQPQHF. The chain carries TRBV6-1 and TRBJ1-5, with D tentatively TRBD1 (6 bases). Germline lookup yields CDR1 MNHNS and CDR2 SASEGT. The CDR3 extends over 18 amino acids. V was shortened by 4 bases and J by 0 bases, with 19 bases between the two germline ends.

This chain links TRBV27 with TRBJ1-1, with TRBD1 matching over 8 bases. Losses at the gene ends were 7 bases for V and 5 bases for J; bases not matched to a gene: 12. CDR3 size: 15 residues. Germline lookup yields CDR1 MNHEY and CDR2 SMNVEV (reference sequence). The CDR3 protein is CASIRPGTGWTEAFF. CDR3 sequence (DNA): TGTGCCAGCATCCGGCCGGGGACAGGATGGACTGAAGCTTTCTTT.

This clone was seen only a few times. The CDR3 loop reads CSVQEGYPPAKNIQYF. CDR3 DNA sequence: TGCAGCGTCCAGGAGGGCTATCCCCCCGCCAAAAACATTCAGTACTTC. V and J are TRBV29-1 and TRBJ2-4; a possible D gene is TRBD2 (6 bases). The CDR3 has 16 residues. Germline CDR1 is SQVTM and CDR2 is ANQGSEA. V gave up 6 bases and J gave up 1 base, with 19 bases separating them.

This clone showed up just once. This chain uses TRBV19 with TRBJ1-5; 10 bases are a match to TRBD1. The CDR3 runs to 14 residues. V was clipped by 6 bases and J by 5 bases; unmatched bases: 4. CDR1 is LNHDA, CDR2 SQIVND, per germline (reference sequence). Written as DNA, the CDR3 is TGTGCCAGTAGAGACAGGGGGCCTCATCAGCCCCAGCATTTT. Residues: CASRDRGPHQPQHF.

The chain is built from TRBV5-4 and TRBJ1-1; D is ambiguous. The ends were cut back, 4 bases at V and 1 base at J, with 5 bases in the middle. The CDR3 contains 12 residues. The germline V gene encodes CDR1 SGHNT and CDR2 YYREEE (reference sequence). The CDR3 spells CASSNRNTEAFF. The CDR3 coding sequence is TGTGCCAGCAGCAACAGGAACACTGAAGCTTTCTTT.

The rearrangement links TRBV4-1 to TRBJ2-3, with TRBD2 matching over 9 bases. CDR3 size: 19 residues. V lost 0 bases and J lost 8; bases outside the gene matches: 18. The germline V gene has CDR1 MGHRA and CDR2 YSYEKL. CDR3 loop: CASSQDSLAGRSYSGTQYF. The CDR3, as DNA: TGCGCCAGCAGCCAAGATAGTCTAGCGGGACGTTCCTATAGTGGTACGCAGTATTTT.